The clone carrying this TCR beta chain was counted once. The antigen is unknown. The CDR3 contains 17 residues. Method: immunoSEQ multiplex PCR; TCRdb's copy keeps in-frame clones and lacks some. The sample holds over 6,000 clones, around 79% seen once. This sample stems from a study of cytotoxic CD8 clonotypes in ibrutinib-treated CLL. Study summary: Response samples were taken after a median of about 12 months on treatment, range 6 to 36. When averaged across all of the samples, the counts came to approximately 250,000 productive templates and tens of thousands of productive rearrangements. Points from the study as a whole: Public clonotypes (which were uncommon) either contracted or remained stable on treatment. Clonality increased at ibrutinib response and stayed stable in sustained remission. At progression, however, it fell back toward baseline.

The sequence came from a human donor with chronic lymphocytic leukemia. The rearrangement uses TRBV21-1 and TRBJ2-3. TRBV21-1 is deemed a pseudogene. This specimen was PBMCs, taken before ibrutinib treatment. The CDR3 DNA reads TGTGCCAGCAGCAACCCCGGACGATCGATGAAGGCAGATACGCAGTATTTT. Translation gives CASSNPGRSMKADTQYF.